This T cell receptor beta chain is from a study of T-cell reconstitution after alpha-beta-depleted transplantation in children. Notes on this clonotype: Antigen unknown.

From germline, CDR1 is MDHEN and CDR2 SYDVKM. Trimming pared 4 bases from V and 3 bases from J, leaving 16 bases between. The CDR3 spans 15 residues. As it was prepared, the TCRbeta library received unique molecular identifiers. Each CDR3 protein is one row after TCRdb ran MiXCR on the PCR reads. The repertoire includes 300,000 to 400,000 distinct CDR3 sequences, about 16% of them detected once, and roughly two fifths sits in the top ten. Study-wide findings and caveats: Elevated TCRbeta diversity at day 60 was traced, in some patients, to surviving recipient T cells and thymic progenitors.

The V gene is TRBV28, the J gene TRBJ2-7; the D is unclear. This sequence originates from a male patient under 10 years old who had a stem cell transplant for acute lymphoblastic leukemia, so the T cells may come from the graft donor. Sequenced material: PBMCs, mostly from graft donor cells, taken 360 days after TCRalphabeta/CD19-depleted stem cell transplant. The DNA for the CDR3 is TGTGCCAGCAGTTCGCGTTCGCGGCCGTACTACGAGCAGTACTTC. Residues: CASSSRSRPYYEQYF.